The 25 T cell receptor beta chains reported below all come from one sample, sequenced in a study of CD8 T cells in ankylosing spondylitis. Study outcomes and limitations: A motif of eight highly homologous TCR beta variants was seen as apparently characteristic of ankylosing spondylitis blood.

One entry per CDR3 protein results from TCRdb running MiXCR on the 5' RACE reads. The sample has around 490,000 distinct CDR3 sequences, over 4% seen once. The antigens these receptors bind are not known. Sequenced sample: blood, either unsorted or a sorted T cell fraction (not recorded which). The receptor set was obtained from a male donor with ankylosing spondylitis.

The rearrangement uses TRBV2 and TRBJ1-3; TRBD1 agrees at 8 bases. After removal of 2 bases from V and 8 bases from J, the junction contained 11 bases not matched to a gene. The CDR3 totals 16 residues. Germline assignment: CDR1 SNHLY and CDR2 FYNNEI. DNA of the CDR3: TGTGCCAGCAGTGAAAACCCCGGACAGGGACGAGACACCATATATTTT. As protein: CASSENPGQGRDTIYF.

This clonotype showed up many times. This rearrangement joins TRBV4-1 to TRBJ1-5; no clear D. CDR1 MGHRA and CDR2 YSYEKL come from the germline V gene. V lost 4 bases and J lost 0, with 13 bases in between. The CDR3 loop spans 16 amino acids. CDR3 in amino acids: CASSRRLVSSNQPQHF. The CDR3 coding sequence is TGCGCCAGCAGCCGCAGGTTGGTTAGTAGCAATCAGCCCCAGCATTTT.

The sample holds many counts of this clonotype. The CDR3 nucleotides are TGCAGTGCTCCCGGGACCCCTTTGTTAGATACGCAGTATTTT. This translates into CSAPGTPLLDTQYF. The gene calls are TRBV20-1 and TRBJ2-3, with D possibly being TRBD1 or TRBD2 (5 bases each). Germline V CDR1 and CDR2: DFQATT, SNEGSKA (reference sequence). The V end was cut by 5 bases, the J end by 5 bases, with 17 bases between. The length of the CDR3 is 14 residues.

CDR3 amino acids: CASSLGQGRGSQFF. The CDR3, as DNA: TGTGCCAGCAGCCTGGGACAGGGGAGGGGGTCTCAATTCTTC. This rearrangement joins TRBV12-3 or TRBV12-4 to TRBJ2-1; TRBD1 aligns across 10 bases. The CDR3 is 14 amino acids. V lost 6 bases and J lost 16; bases outside the gene matches: 15.

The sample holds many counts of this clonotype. CDR3 region: CASSPGQNFNYGYTF. The CDR3 DNA reads as TGTGCCAGCAGCCCCGGACAGAATTTTAACTATGGCTACACCTTC. The chain is built from TRBV13 and TRBJ1-2; D may be TRBD1 (6 bases). CDR1 and CDR2 from the germline V gene are PRHDT and FYEKMQ (reference sequence). The CDR3 covers 15 residues. V lost 5 bases, J lost 1 base, and 14 bases lay in between.

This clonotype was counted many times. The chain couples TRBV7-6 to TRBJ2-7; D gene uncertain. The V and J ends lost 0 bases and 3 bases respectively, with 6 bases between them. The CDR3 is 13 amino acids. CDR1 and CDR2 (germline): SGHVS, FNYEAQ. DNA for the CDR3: TGTGCCAGCAGCTTAGCGACCCGCTACGAGCAGTACTTC. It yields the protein CASSLATRYEQYF.

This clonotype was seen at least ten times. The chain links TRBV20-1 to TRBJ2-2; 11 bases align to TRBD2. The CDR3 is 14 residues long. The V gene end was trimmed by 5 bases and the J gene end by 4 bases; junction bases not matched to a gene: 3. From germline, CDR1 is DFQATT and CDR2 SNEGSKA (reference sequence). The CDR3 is CSAGGLAATGELFF. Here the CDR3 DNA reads TGCAGTGCTGGGGGACTAGCGGCCACCGGGGAGCTGTTTTTT.

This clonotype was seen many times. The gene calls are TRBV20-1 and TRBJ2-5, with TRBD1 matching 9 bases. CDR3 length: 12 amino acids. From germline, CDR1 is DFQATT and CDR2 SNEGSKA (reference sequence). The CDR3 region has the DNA TGCACCAGCGTAGGGACAGGGGAGACCCAGTACTTC. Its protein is CTSVGTGETQYF.

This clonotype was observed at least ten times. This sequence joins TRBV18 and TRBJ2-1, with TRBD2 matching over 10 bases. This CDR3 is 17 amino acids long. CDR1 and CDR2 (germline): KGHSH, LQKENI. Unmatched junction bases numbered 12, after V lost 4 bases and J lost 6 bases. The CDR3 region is CASSLSGGTAFRNEQFF. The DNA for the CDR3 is TGTGCCAGCTCACTTAGCGGGGGGACTGCATTTCGCAATGAGCAGTTCTTC.

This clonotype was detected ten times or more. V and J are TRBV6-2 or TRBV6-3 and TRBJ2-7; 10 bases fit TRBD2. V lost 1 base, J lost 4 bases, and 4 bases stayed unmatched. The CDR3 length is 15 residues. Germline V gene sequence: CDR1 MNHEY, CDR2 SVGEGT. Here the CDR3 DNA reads TGTGCCAGCAGTTACTATGGAGCGGGGGGGTACGAGCAGTACTTC. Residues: CASSYYGAGGYEQYF.

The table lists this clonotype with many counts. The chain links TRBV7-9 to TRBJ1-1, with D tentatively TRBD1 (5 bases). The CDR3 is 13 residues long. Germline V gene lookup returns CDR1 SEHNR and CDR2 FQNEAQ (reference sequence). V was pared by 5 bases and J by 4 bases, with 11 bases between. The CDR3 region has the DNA TGTGCCAGCAGCCCGAGGGGTCCCACTGAAGCTTTCTTT. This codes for CASSPRGPTEAFF.

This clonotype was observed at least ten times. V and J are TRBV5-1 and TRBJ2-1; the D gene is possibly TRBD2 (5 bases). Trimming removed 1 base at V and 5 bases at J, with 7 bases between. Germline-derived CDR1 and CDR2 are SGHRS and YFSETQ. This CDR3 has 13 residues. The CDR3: CASSLQADNEQFF. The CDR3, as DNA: TGCGCCAGCAGCTTGCAAGCGGACAATGAGCAGTTCTTC.

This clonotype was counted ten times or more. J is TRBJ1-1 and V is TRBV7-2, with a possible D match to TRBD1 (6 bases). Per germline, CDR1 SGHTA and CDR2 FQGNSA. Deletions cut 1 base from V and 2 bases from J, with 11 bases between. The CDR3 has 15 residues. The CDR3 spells CASSLGRGYNTEAFF. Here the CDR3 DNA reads TGTGCCAGCAGCTTAGGCAGGGGCTACAACACTGAAGCTTTCTTT.

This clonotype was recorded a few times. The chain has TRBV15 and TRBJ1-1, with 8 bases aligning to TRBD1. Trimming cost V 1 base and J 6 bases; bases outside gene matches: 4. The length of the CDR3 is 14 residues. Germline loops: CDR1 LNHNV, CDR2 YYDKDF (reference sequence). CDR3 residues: CATSRGQGMAEAFF. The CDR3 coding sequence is TGTGCCACCAGCAGAGGACAGGGGATGGCTGAAGCTTTCTTT.

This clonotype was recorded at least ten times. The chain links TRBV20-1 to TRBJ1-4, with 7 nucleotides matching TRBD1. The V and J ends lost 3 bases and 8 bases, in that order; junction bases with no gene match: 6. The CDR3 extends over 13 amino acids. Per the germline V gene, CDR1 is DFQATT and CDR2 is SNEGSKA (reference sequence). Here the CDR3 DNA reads TGCAGTGCTAGCAAAGGGGGCAGGGAAAAACTGTTTTTT. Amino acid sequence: CSASKGGREKLFF.

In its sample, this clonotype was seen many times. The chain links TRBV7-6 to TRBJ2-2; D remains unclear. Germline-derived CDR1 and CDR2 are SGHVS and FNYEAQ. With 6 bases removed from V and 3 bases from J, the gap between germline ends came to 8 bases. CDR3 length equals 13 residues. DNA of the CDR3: TGTGCCAGCAGAAACAGATACACCGGGGAGCTGTTTTTT. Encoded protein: CASRNRYTGELFF.

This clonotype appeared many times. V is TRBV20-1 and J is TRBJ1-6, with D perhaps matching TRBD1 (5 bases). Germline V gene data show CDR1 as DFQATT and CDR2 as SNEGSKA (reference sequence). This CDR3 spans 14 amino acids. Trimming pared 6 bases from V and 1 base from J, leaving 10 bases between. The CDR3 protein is CSAVRVSYNSPLHF. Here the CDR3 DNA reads TGCAGTGCCGTCAGGGTTTCCTATAATTCACCCCTCCACTTT.

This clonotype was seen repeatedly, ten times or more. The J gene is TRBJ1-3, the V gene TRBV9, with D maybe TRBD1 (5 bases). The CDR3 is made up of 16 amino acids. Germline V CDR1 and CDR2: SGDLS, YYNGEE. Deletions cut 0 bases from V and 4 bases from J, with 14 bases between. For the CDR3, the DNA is TGTGCCAGCAGCGTAGCCCCGCAGGGCATCGGAAACACCATATATTTT. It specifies CASSVAPQGIGNTIYF.

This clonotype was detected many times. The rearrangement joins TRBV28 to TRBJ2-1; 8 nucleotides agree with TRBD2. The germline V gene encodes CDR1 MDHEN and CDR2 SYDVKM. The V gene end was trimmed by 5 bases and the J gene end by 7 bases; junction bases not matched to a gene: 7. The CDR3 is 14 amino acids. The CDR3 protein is CASSLSGRWNEQFF. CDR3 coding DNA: TGTGCCAGCAGTCTCAGCGGGAGATGGAATGAGCAGTTCTTC.

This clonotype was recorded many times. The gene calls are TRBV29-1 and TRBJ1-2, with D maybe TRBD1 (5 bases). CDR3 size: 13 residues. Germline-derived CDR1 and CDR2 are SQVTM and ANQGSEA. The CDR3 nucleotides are TGCAGTGCAGGGAGTGGGATGGGCTATGGCTACACCTTC. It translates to CSAGSGMGYGYTF.

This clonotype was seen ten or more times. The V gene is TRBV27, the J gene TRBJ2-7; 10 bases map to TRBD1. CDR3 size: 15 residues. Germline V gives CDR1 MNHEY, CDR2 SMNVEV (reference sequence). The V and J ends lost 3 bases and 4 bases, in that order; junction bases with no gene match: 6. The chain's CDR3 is CASSFTGTGVYEQYF. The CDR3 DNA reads TGTGCCAGCAGTTTCACCGGGACAGGGGTATACGAGCAGTACTTC.

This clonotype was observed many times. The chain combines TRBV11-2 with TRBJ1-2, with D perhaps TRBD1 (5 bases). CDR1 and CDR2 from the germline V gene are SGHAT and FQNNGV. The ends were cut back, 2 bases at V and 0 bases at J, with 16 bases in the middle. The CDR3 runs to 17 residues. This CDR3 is CASSLFAFAGPNYGYTF. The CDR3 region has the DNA TGTGCCAGCAGCTTATTCGCGTTTGCAGGGCCTAACTATGGCTACACCTTC.

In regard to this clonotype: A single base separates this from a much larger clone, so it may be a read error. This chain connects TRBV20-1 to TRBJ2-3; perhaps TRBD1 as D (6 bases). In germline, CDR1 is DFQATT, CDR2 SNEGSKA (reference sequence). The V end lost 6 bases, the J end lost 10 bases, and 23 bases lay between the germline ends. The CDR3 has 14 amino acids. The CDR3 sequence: CSAPDRTVGDAQYF. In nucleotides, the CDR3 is TGCAGTGCGCCGGACAGAACCGTGGGGGATGCGCAGTATTTT.

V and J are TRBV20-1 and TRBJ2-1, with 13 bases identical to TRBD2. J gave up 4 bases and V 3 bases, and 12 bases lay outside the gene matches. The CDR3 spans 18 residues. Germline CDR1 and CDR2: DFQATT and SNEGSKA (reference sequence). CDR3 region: CSASHPTSGRGRYNEQFF. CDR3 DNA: TGCAGTGCTAGCCACCCCACTAGCGGGAGGGGGCGGTACAATGAGCAGTTCTTC.

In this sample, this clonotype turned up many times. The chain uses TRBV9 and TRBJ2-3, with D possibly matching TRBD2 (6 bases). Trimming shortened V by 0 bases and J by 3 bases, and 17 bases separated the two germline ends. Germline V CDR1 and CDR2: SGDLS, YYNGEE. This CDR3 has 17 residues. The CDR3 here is CASSVGSRERVTDTQYF. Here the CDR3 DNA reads TGTGCCAGCAGCGTAGGTAGTCGGGAGAGGGTGACAGATACGCAGTATTTT. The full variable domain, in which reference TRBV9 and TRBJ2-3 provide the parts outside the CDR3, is DSGVTQTPKHLITATGQRVTLRCSPRSGDLSVYWYQQSLDQGLQFLIQYYNGEERAKGNILERFSAQQFPDLHSELNLSSLELGDSALYFCASSVGSRERVTDTQYFGPGTRLTVL.